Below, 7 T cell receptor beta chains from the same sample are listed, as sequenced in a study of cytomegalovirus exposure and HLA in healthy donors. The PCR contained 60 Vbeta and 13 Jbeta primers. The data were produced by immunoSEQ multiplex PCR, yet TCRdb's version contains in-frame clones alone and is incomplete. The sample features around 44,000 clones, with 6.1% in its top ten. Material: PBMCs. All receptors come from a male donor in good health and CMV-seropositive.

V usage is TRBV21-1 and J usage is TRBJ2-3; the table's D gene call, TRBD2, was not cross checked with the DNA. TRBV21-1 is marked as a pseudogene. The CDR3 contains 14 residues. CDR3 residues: CASSPDLGTDTQYF. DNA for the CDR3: TGTGCCAGCAGCCCGGACTTAGGGACAGATACGCAGTATTTT.

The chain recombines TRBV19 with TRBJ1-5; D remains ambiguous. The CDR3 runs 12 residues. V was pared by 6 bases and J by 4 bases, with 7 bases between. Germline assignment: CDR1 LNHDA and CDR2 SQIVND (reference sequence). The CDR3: CASSPGNQPQHF. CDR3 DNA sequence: TGTGCCAGTAGCCCCGGGAATCAGCCCCAGCATTTT.

CDR3 residues: CASSLWAVRTARAYGYTF. As DNA, the CDR3 is TGTGCCAGCAGCTTGTGGGCAGTCAGGACAGCGCGGGCCTATGGCTACACCTTC. The chain joins TRBV5-6 to TRBJ1-2, with D tentatively TRBD1 (6 bases). The CDR3 covers 18 residues. Germline V gene data show CDR1 as SGHDT and CDR2 as YYEEEE. The V end lost 1 base, the J end lost 4 bases, and 23 bases lay between the germline ends.

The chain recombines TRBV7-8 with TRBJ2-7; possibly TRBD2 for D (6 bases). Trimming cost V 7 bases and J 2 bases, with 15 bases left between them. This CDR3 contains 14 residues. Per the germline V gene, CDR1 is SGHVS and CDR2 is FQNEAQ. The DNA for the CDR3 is TGTGCCAGCACAAATTCAGCGGGCCCCTACGAGCAGTACTTC. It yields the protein CASTNSAGPYEQYF.

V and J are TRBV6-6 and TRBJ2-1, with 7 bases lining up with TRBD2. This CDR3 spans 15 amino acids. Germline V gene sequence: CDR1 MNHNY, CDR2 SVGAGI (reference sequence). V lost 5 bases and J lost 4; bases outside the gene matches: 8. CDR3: CASSIGPGGYNEQFF. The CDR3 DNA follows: TGTGCCAGCAGTATAGGTCCGGGGGGTTACAATGAGCAGTTCTTC.

DNA of the CDR3: TGCGCCAGCAGCCAAGATCCTTGGGCAGCCCAGATTGGAGGGGCCAACGTCCTGACTTTC. Amino acids: CASSQDPWAAQIGGANVLTF. This chain joins TRBV4-3 and TRBJ2-6; D ambiguous. Trimming removed 0 bases from V and 4 bases from J, with 22 bases in between. Germline values: CDR1 LGHNA, CDR2 YSLEER. CDR3 size: 20 residues.

The CDR3 DNA sequence: TGTGCCAGCAGCCACTCGCCCGACACCATATATTTT. It specifies CASSHSPDTIYF. V usage is TRBV7-9 and J usage is TRBJ1-3, with no clear D. The germline CDR1 and CDR2 sequences are SEHNR and FQNEAQ (reference sequence). Trimming cost V 5 bases and J 8 bases, with 10 bases left between them. CDR3 length: 12 amino acids.